A selection of T cell receptor beta chains follows, all from one sample in a study of blood T cell repertoires in COVID-19. Assay used: immunoSEQ multiplex PCR; TCRdb lists only in-frame clones, some missing. The data show some 70,000 clones, around 86% seen once. The sample comprised peripheral blood. The source is a man aged 40-49 years with COVID-19, enrolled during active disease. The CDR3 runs from the conserved cysteine through the conserved F or W. The D gene is left open where the match is weak. Size values are once, few and many counts, or a class for expanded clones, and some rows have none.

V	D	J	size	CDR3	DNA
TRBV5-1	TRBD1	TRBJ2-7	NA	CASSLAGQGDSEQYF	TGCGCCAGCAGCTTGGCGGGACAGGGGGATTCCGAGCAGTACTTC
TRBV5-1	NA	TRBJ2-1	NA	CASSPEGGGREQFF	TGCGCCAGCAGCCCGGAGGGGGGGGGACGGGAACAGTTCTTC
TRBV28	TRBD2	TRBJ2-5	NA	CASSALKRGGYGTQYF	TGTGCCAGCAGTGCTCTAAAGCGGGGGGGCTACGGGACCCAGTACTTC
TRBV7-6	TRBD1	TRBJ1-4	few	CASSITGTANEKLFF	TGTGCCAGCAGCATAACCGGGACAGCAAATGAAAAACTGTTTTTT
TRBV5-4	TRBD1	TRBJ1-2	NA	CASSVGQGLNGYTF	TGTGCCAGCAGCGTGGGACAGGGGTTGAATGGCTACACCTTC
TRBV30	TRBD1	TRBJ2-7	NA	CASNTVGQGFREQYF	TGTGCCTCAAATACCGTCGGACAGGGGTTTCGAGAGCAGTACTTC
TRBV4-2	NA	TRBJ1-4	NA	CASSQAQGTTNEKLFF	TGTGCCAGCAGCCAAGCTCAGGGGACAACTAATGAAAAACTGTTTTTT
TRBV5-1	TRBD2	TRBJ2-1	NA	CASSSGLAGGYEQFF	TGCGCCAGCAGCTCGGGACTAGCGGGGGGGTATGAGCAGTTCTTC
TRBV7-3	NA	TRBJ2-2	NA	CASSRGRSNTGELFF	TGTGCCAGCTCCCGAGGGAGATCGAACACCGGGGAGCTGTTTTTT
TRBV18	TRBD1	TRBJ1-5	few	CASSLIPTGVGQPQHF	TGTGCCAGCTCACTTATACCAACAGGGGTCGGGCAGCCCCAGCATTTT
TRBV11-2	TRBD1	TRBJ2-4	NA	CASSFNRGLENIQYF	TGTGCCAGCAGCTTCAACAGGGGGCTTGAAAACATTCAGTACTTC
TRBV5-4	TRBD1	TRBJ1-1	NA	CASSGDRANTEAFF	TGTGCCAGCAGCGGGGACAGGGCGAACACTGAAGCTTTCTTT
TRBV19	NA	TRBJ1-1	few	CASSGVGSNTEAFF	TGTGCCAGTAGTGGAGTAGGGAGTAACACTGAAGCTTTCTTT
TRBV30	NA	TRBJ2-5	NA	CAWSVVGGATQYF	TGTGCCTGGAGTGTAGTTGGGGGGGCGACCCAGTACTTC
TRBV30	NA	TRBJ1-1	few	CAWTSSEGRAFF	TGTGCCTGGACCTCCTCGGAGGGCAGGGCTTTCTTT
TRBV30	NA	TRBJ1-2	few	CAWRTGQDYGYTF	TGTGCCTGGAGAACCGGACAAGACTATGGCTACACCTTC
TRBV5-1	NA	TRBJ1-2	NA	CASSLIGRGRPEGYTF	TGCGCCAGCAGCTTGATCGGCAGGGGCCGTCCGGAGGGCTACACCTTC
TRBV29-1	NA	TRBJ2-5	NA	CSVGSDAETQYF	TGCAGCGTTGGGAGTGACGCAGAGACCCAGTACTTC
TRBV21-1	NA	TRBJ1-2	NA	CASSKDPPGRYGYTF	TGTGCCAGCAGCAAAGACCCCCCAGGCCGCTATGGCTACACCTTC
TRBV9	NA	TRBJ2-6	NA	CASSVWSDSSGANVLTF	TGTGCCAGCAGCGTATGGAGCGACAGCTCTGGGGCCAACGTCCTGACTTTC
TRBV29-1	NA	TRBJ1-2	NA	CSVVKGGVSGYTF	TGCAGCGTTGTGAAAGGAGGGGTGAGTGGCTACACCTTC
TRBV30	NA	TRBJ1-1	NA	CAWSGSGMNTEAFF	TGTGCCTGGAGTGGGTCAGGGATGAACACTGAAGCTTTCTTT
TRBV5-1	TRBD1	TRBJ1-1	NA	CASSLDGQEYTEAFF	TGCGCCAGCAGCTTGGACGGACAGGAATACACTGAAGCTTTCTTT
TRBV30	NA	TRBJ2-1	NA	CAWSKRRDSPYNEQFF	TGTGCCTGGAGTAAACGTCGGGATTCCCCGTACAATGAGCAGTTCTTC
TRBV3-1/TRBV3-2	NA	TRBJ1-1	NA	CASSQEGGSMGAFF	TGTGCCAGCAGCCAAGAAGGGGGAAGTATGGGAGCTTTCTTT
TRBV18	TRBD1	TRBJ2-5	NA	CASSGTGTETQYF	TGTGCCAGCTCGGGGACAGGGACGGAGACCCAGTACTTC
TRBV10-3	TRBD2	TRBJ2-5	NA	CAISEPFGRGVRETQYF	TGTGCCATCAGTGAGCCCTTCGGGCGGGGGGTTCGAGAGACCCAGTACTTC
TRBV9	NA	TRBJ2-7	NA	CASSPREGVRAHEQYF	TGTGCCAGCAGCCCCAGGGAGGGGGTCAGGGCCCACGAGCAGTACTTC
TRBV30	TRBD1	TRBJ2-1	NA	CAWEGQGYNEQFF	TGTGCCTGGGAGGGACAGGGCTACAATGAGCAGTTCTTC
TRBV18	TRBD1	TRBJ2-5	NA	CASSTRDREETQYF	TGTGCCAGCTCAACCCGGGACAGAGAAGAGACCCAGTACTTC
TRBV5-1	TRBD1	TRBJ1-2	NA	CASSRETGGGYGYTF	TGCGCCAGCAGCAGAGAAACAGGGGGCGGCTATGGCTACACCTTC
TRBV6-6	NA	TRBJ2-7	NA	CASRSGQNRYEQYF	TGTGCCAGCAGATCCGGACAAAACCGCTACGAGCAGTACTTC
TRBV7-2	TRBD1	TRBJ2-7	NA	CASSFLTGGGEQYF	TGTGCCAGCAGCTTTTTGACAGGGGGTGGGGAGCAGTACTTC
TRBV19	NA	TRBJ1-2	NA	CASSISRQSSFGYTF	TGTGCCAGTAGTATATCCCGACAGTCGTCCTTTGGCTACACCTTC
TRBV27	TRBD1	TRBJ1-1	NA	CASSSLGQVNTEAFF	TGTGCCAGCAGTTCCCTGGGACAGGTCAACACTGAAGCTTTCTTT
TRBV5-5	TRBD2	TRBJ2-5	NA	CASSLGGGRQETQYF	TGTGCCAGCAGCTTGGGCGGGGGGAGGCAAGAGACCCAGTACTTC
TRBV5-5	NA	TRBJ1-3	NA	CASYNDGNTIYF	TGTGCCAGCTACAATGATGGAAACACCATATATTTT
TRBV9	TRBD1	TRBJ2-1	NA	CAQPRTGSVRNEQFF	TGTGCCCAACCCCGGACAGGGAGTGTTCGGAATGAGCAGTTCTTC
TRBV6-5	NA	TRBJ1-3	NA	CASSYSRSSGNTIYF	TGTGCCAGCAGTTACTCGAGGAGTTCTGGAAACACCATATATTTT
TRBV5-1	NA	TRBJ1-3	NA	CASSLGVNSGNTIYF	TGCGCCAGCAGCTTGGGAGTGAACTCTGGAAACACCATATATTTT
TRBV6-1	TRBD1	TRBJ1-4	NA	CASSEGTGGNEKLFF	TGTGCCAGCAGTGAGGGGACAGGGGGGAATGAAAAACTGTTTTTT
TRBV28	TRBD1	TRBJ2-7	NA	CASSLYGTGSNEQYF	TGTGCCAGCAGTTTATACGGGACAGGGTCCAACGAGCAGTACTTC
TRBV6-5	TRBD1	TRBJ1-6	NA	CASSGQGVNSPLHF	TGTGCCAGCAGCGGACAGGGAGTAAATTCACCCCTCCACTTT
TRBV6-5	NA	TRBJ2-2	NA	CASSNRGRVTGELFF	TGTGCCAGCAGTAACAGAGGGCGCGTCACCGGGGAGCTGTTTTTT
TRBV28	TRBD1	TRBJ1-1	NA	CASSTRDREGAFF	TGTGCCAGCAGTACCAGGGACAGGGAGGGTGCTTTCTTT
TRBV30	TRBD1	TRBJ1-2	once	CAWSVLTGGLGYTF	TGTGCCTGGAGTGTACTTACAGGGGGCTTAGGCTACACCTTC